The next 30 T cell receptor beta chains were all read from a single sample in a study of T cell responses to AZD1222 COVID-19 vaccine. The protocol was immunoSEQ multiplex PCR, while the TCRdb copy is restricted to in-frame clones and leaves out a portion. The sample has some 100,000 clones, 85% to 90% seen once. Sequencing was performed on peripheral blood, taken on day 0 of AZD1222 vaccination. These receptor sequences come from an adult in good health.

This rearrangement joins TRBV5-8 to TRBJ2-5, with D unresolved. The CDR3 is 14 amino acids. The germline V gene has CDR1 SGHTS and CDR2 YDEGEE. V lost 4 bases, J lost 5 bases, and 15 bases lay in between. CDR3 in amino acids: CASSPGNSWETQYF. The CDR3 nucleotides read TGTGCCAGCAGCCCTGGAAATTCCTGGGAGACCCAGTACTTC.

The V gene is TRBV27, the J gene TRBJ1-5; D remains unclear. Per the germline V gene, CDR1 is MNHEY and CDR2 is SMNVEV (reference sequence). CDR3 length: 12 residues. V shed 2 bases and J shed 9 bases, with 8 bases lying between them. CDR3 bases: TGTGCCAGCAGTTTACCCCCCGGGCCCCAGCATTTT. The encoded protein is CASSLPPGPQHF.

Of note for this clone: In the same sample, other DNA sequences code for this CDR3. The chain has TRBV6-5 and TRBJ2-1; 16 bases match TRBD2. This CDR3 spans 15 amino acids. Germline assignment: CDR1 MNHEY and CDR2 SVGAGI. The trim removed 6 bases at V and 4 bases at J, leaving 0 bases unmatched. Here the CDR3 reads CASRGLAGGYNEQFF. Here the CDR3 DNA reads TGTGCCAGCAGGGGACTAGCGGGAGGGTACAATGAGCAGTTCTTC.

The gene calls are TRBV18 and TRBJ1-2; a possible D gene is TRBD1 (5 bases). Germline V CDR1 and CDR2: KGHSH, LQKENI. The V end was cut by 6 bases, the J end by 3 bases, with 20 bases between. This CDR3 is built from 16 residues. Written as DNA, the CDR3 is TGTGCCAGCTCCCTTCATCCACGCGGAGGGGACTATGGCTACACCTTC. Its translation is CASSLHPRGGDYGYTF.

V usage is TRBV7-6 and J usage is TRBJ1-5, with no clear D. CDR3 length: 16 residues. Germline V gene data show CDR1 as SGHVS and CDR2 as FNYEAQ. With 5 bases removed from V and 1 base from J, the gap between germline ends came to 15 bases. The CDR3 reads CASSERSRDSNQPQHF. As DNA, the CDR3 is TGTGCCAGCAGCGAAAGATCGCGCGACAGCAATCAGCCCCAGCATTTT.

This chain uses TRBV21-1 with TRBJ2-1; no check of the table's D call, TRBD2, against the DNA was made. TRBV21-1 is shown as a pseudogene. The CDR3 has 14 amino acids. The CDR3 region is CASSMESGGNEQFF. The CDR3 nucleotides read TGTGCCAGCAGCATGGAGAGCGGGGGTAATGAGCAGTTCTTC.

The chain has TRBV18 and TRBJ2-5, with TRBD1 identical over 8 bases. The CDR3 is 16 residues long. Unmatched junction bases numbered 11, after V lost 3 bases and J lost 5 bases. Per the germline V gene, CDR1 is KGHSH and CDR2 is LQKENI. In nucleotides, the CDR3 is TGTGCCAGCTCACCCTCATCGGACAGGGCGGGGGAGACCCAGTACTTC. Translating it yields CASSPSSDRAGETQYF.

The V gene is TRBV5-8, the J gene TRBJ1-6; 7 positions agree with TRBD1. The CDR3 has 16 amino acids. Germline V gene sequence: CDR1 SGHTS, CDR2 YDEGEE. V dropped 4 bases and J dropped 6; count of bases not matched to a gene: 10. This chain's CDR3 is CASSARQTGSNSPLHF. The CDR3 DNA sequence: TGTGCCAGCAGCGCGCGGCAGACAGGGTCTAATTCACCCCTCCACTTT. The full variable domain, in which reference TRBV5-8 and TRBJ1-6 provide the parts outside the CDR3, is EAGVTQSPTHLIKTRGQQATLRCSPISGHTSVYWYQQALGLGLQFLLWYDEGEERNRGNFPPRFSGRQFPNYSSELNVNALELEDSALYLCASSARQTGSNSPLHFGNGTRLTVT.

V and J are TRBV19 and TRBJ2-2; a possible D gene is TRBD2 (5 bases). From germline, CDR1 is LNHDA and CDR2 SQIVND (reference sequence). V lost 5 bases and J 5 bases, leaving 12 bases between the germline ends. The CDR3 covers 14 residues. Here the CDR3 DNA reads TGTGCCAGTAGTCCTGCCTGGGAGACCGGGGAGCTGTTTTTT. This sequence encodes CASSPAWETGELFF.

V gene TRBV5-1 combines with J gene TRBJ1-4; 10 positions agree with TRBD1. Germline V gene data show CDR1 as SGHRS and CDR2 as YFSETQ. Trimming took 4 bases from V and 5 from J; bases not matched to a gene: 5. The CDR3 loop spans 15 amino acids. For the CDR3, the DNA is TGCGCCAGCAGCCAAGGGACAGGGGTCAATGAAAAACTGTTTTTT. Translated, it gives CASSQGTGVNEKLFF. Combining the CDR3 with reference TRBV5-1 and TRBJ1-4 gives the whole variable domain KAGVTQTPRYLIKTRGQQVTLSCSPISGHRSVSWYQQTPGQGLQFLFEYFSETQRNKGNFPGRFSGRQFSNSRSEMNVSTLELGDSALYLCASSQGTGVNEKLFFGSGTQLSVL.

This chain uses TRBV15 with TRBJ1-5; the match to TRBD1 covers 9 bases. Germline V gene data show CDR1 as LNHNV and CDR2 as YYDKDF (reference sequence). The CDR3 has 15 residues. The ends lost 0 bases at V and 7 bases at J; junction bases unmatched: 4. The CDR3 DNA reads TGTGCCACCAGCAGAGATACAGGGGGCGACCAGCCCCAGCATTTT. As protein: CATSRDTGGDQPQHF.

This chain joins TRBV7-9 and TRBJ2-3; 7 bases are a match to TRBD1. V lost 3 bases, J lost 1 base, and 1 base stayed unmatched. The CDR3 has 14 amino acids. Germline V gene lookup returns CDR1 SEHNR and CDR2 FQNEAQ (reference sequence). In nucleotides, the CDR3 is TGTGCCAGCAGCTTTGGGACAGGCACAGATACGCAGTATTTT. This encodes CASSFGTGTDTQYF.

The genes are TRBV6-5 and TRBJ1-4; D gene uncertain. This CDR3 spans 14 amino acids. V was cut by 5 bases and J by 8 bases, with 15 bases left in between. The germline V gene has CDR1 MNHEY and CDR2 SVGAGI. CDR3 in DNA: TGTGCCAGCAGTCGAAATCTAATAAGGGAAAAACTGTTTTTT. Encoded protein: CASSRNLIREKLFF.

The V gene is TRBV3-1 (or the pseudogene TRBV3-2), the J gene TRBJ1-2; D is uncertain. Trimming cost V 3 bases and J 5 bases, with 16 bases left between them. The V gene's germline CDR1 is LGHDT and CDR2 YNNKEL (reference sequence). The CDR3 loop spans 15 amino acids. The CDR3 DNA is TGTGCCAGCAGCCAGGGAGGCCGGGCGGGGTATGGCTACACCTTC. This gives the protein CASSQGGRAGYGYTF.

V and J are TRBV7-3 and TRBJ1-5; possible D gene TRBD1, 6 bases. The CDR3 spans 13 residues. Germline V gene data show CDR1 as SGHTA and CDR2 as FQGTGA. V lost 1 base to trimming and J lost 12 bases, with 13 bases between them. CDR3 region: CASSLSPQGRQHF. The CDR3 nucleotides read TGTGCCAGCAGCTTAAGCCCACAGGGTCGCCAGCATTTT.

V usage is TRBV7-9 and J usage is TRBJ2-1, with D hard to call. V lost 0 bases and J lost 5, with 5 bases in between. The germline V gene has CDR1 SEHNR and CDR2 FQNEAQ (reference sequence). The CDR3 totals 13 residues. The CDR3 sequence: CASSLAWNNEQFF. The CDR3 nucleotides are TGTGCCAGCAGCTTAGCATGGAACAATGAGCAGTTCTTC.

The chain is built from TRBV29-1 and TRBJ1-5; 7 nucleotides match TRBD1. Germline CDR1 is SQVTM and CDR2 is ANQGSEA. V shed 4 bases and J 6 bases; nucleotides not matched to a gene: 15. The CDR3 spans 16 residues. CDR3 residues: CSVGEGGEGAVQPQHF. The CDR3 DNA follows: TGCAGCGTTGGTGAAGGGGGGGAGGGGGCTGTTCAGCCCCAGCATTTT.

The rearrangement uses TRBV5-4 and TRBJ2-6; D unclear. Looked up from germline, CDR1 is SGHNT and CDR2 is YYREEE (reference sequence). The CDR3 loop spans 17 amino acids. The V and J ends lost 1 base and 0 bases respectively, with 11 bases between them. The CDR3 spells CASSLTVEASGANVLTF. In DNA, the CDR3 is TGTGCCAGCAGCTTGACAGTTGAGGCCTCTGGGGCCAACGTCCTGACTTTC.

The chain couples TRBV5-1 to TRBJ2-7; maybe TRBD1 (6 bases). Trimming stripped 3 bases from V and 2 bases from J, with 15 bases between. The CDR3 runs 15 residues. Germline V gene lookup returns CDR1 SGHRS and CDR2 YFSETQ. CDR3 DNA sequence: TGCGCCAGCAGCTCATCCGCGGCAGGGGCCTACGAGCAGTACTTC. It is translated as CASSSSAAGAYEQYF.

The gene calls are TRBV14 and TRBJ2-1; weak D call: TRBD1 (6 bases). In germline, CDR1 is SGHDN, CDR2 FVKESK. V was cut by 1 base and J by 7 bases, with 11 bases left in between. The CDR3 contains 14 residues. The CDR3 region is CASSQAGTLNEQFF. The CDR3 DNA reads as TGTGCCAGCAGCCAAGCCGGGACACTGAATGAGCAGTTCTTC.

This sequence joins TRBV11-3 and TRBJ1-4, with 7 bases fitting TRBD1. Trimming removed 2 bases from V and 3 bases from J; junction bases left unmatched: 6. The V gene's germline CDR1 is SGHNT and CDR2 YENEEA. The CDR3 covers 16 residues. CDR3 region: CASSLRQGVANEKLFF. CDR3 DNA sequence: TGTGCCAGCAGCTTACGACAGGGTGTTGCTAATGAAAAACTGTTTTTT. The full variable domain, its missing parts supplied by reference TRBV11-3 and TRBJ1-4, is EAGVVQSPRYKIIEKKQPVAFWCNPISGHNTLYWYLQNLGQGPELLIRYENEEAVDDSQLPKDRFSAERLKGVDSTLKIQPAELGDSAVYLCASSLRQGVANEKLFFGSGTQLSVL.

The chain uses TRBV18 and TRBJ1-2; D is possibly TRBD1 (5 bases). Germline V gives CDR1 KGHSH, CDR2 LQKENI. Trimming removed 3 bases from V and 3 bases from J, with 11 bases in between. This CDR3 has 14 residues. CDR3 protein: CASSPTKGHYGYTF. The CDR3 bases are TGTGCCAGCTCACCGACGAAGGGGCACTATGGCTACACCTTC.

The chain uses TRBV11-2 and TRBJ1-3, with 8 nucleotides matching TRBD1. Germline CDR1 reads SGHAT; CDR2 reads FQNNGV. J lost 8 bases, V lost 1 base, and 4 bases had no gene match. The CDR3 covers 14 residues. CDR3 nucleotides: TGTGCCAGCAGCTTAGCTTTGACAGGGGACACCATATATTTT. Its protein is CASSLALTGDTIYF.

The CDR3 protein is CASSLAAGGTDTQYF. CDR3 in DNA: TGTGCCAGCAGCTTAGCCGCGGGAGGAACAGATACGCAGTATTTT. The chain has TRBV7-9 and TRBJ2-3; TRBD2 agrees at 8 bases. Per germline, CDR1 SEHNR and CDR2 FQNEAQ (reference sequence). This CDR3 comprises 15 residues. Trimming took 0 bases from V and 3 from J; bases not matched to a gene: 2.

The genes are TRBV18 and TRBJ1-1; 9 bases are shared with TRBD1. V trimming: 0 bases; J trimming: 7 bases; junction bases outside the gene matches: 3. This CDR3 has 14 amino acids. Germline CDR1 and CDR2: KGHSH and LQKENI. The CDR3 here is CASSPPQGAVEAFF. Written as DNA, the CDR3 is TGTGCCAGCTCACCACCACAGGGGGCGGTTGAAGCTTTCTTT. The whole variable domain, filled in from reference TRBV18 and TRBJ1-1, reads NAGVMQNPRHLVRRRGQEARLRCSPMKGHSHVYWYRQLPEEGLKFMVYLQKENIIDESGMPKERFSAEFPKEGPSILRIQQVVRGDSAAYFCASSPPQGAVEAFFGQGTRLTVV.

In this sample, this clone turned up once. This chain joins TRBV2 and TRBJ1-1, with a weak D call TRBD1 (5 bases). Looked up from germline, CDR1 is SNHLY and CDR2 is FYNNEI. Trimming left V 7 bases short and J 2 bases short, with 17 bases between. This CDR3 is 15 amino acids long. CDR3 amino acids: CASTTRGGQNTEAFF. In nucleotides, the CDR3 is TGTGCCAGCACCACAAGGGGCGGGCAAAACACTGAAGCTTTCTTT.

The V gene is TRBV9, the J gene TRBJ2-1; 9 positions agree with TRBD2. Germline CDR1 SGDLS, CDR2 YYNGEE. CDR3 length equals 15 residues. V shed 0 bases and J 6 bases; nucleotides not matched to a gene: 4. CDR3 amino acids: CASSVDLAGFNEQFF. As DNA, the CDR3 is TGTGCCAGCAGCGTAGACCTAGCGGGATTCAATGAGCAGTTCTTC.

This clone was seen only once. The rearrangement joins TRBV18 to TRBJ1-2; no clear D. The V end lost 0 bases, the J end lost 8 bases, and 13 bases lay between the germline ends. The CDR3 runs to 14 residues. Germline V gives CDR1 KGHSH, CDR2 LQKENI. The CDR3 DNA follows: TGTGCCAGCTCACCACCGTCCAGGCCCGGGGGCTACACCTTC. Encoded protein: CASSPPSRPGGYTF.

The rearrangement joins TRBV2 to TRBJ1-1, with TRBD1 as a possible D gene (5 bases). V lost 6 bases and J lost 0, with 11 bases in between. CDR3 length: 14 residues. CDR1 and CDR2 from the germline V gene are SNHLY and FYNNEI. Here the CDR3 reads CASSRVKLNTEAFF. The DNA of the CDR3 is TGTGCCAGCAGCAGGGTGAAGTTGAACACTGAAGCTTTCTTT.

V is TRBV5-1 and J is TRBJ1-2, with 9 nucleotides matching TRBD1. The germline CDR1 and CDR2 sequences are SGHRS and YFSETQ. J was trimmed by 8 bases and V by 3 bases; bases with no gene match: 11. CDR3 size: 15 residues. In nucleotides, the CDR3 is TGCGCCAGCAGCTCGGACCCGGGGACAGGGCGAGGCTACACCTTC. Its protein is CASSSDPGTGRGYTF.